The next 22 T cell receptor beta chains were all read from a single sample in a study of T-cell memory formation after mild COVID-19 listed by TCRdb under 2021. Library preparation was by 5' RACE. TCRdb shows the sequencer as Illumina NovaSeq 6000. The raw public data were reprocessed by TCRdb itself: fastp quality trimming at Q25, MiXCR clonotype calling, in-frame beta chains only. Every distinct CDR3 protein forms one entry, paired with its most common genes and DNA. The sample has 350,000 to 500,000 distinct CDR3 sequences on record, around 19% of them singletons. The top ten hold around 8% of the sample. The sample taken for sequencing was PBMCs or a T cell subset sorted from them (not recorded which). Source of these receptors: an adult woman who had mild COVID-19 (a few samples of this study predate the infection). The sample titles of this study are shuffled in the database, so cell type and time point are left out; the donor was told from shared clones.

This clonotype was counted only a few times. The V call is TRBV7-2, the J call TRBJ2-6; the D gene is possibly TRBD2 (6 bases). The CDR3 spans 17 residues. Germline CDR1 is SGHTA and CDR2 is FQGNSA. The germline V and J ends were trimmed by 5 bases and 0 bases, with 14 bases remaining between them. The CDR3 protein is CASSGGRVSSGANVLTF. For the CDR3, the DNA is TGTGCCAGCAGCGGGGGGAGAGTAAGCTCTGGGGCCAACGTCCTGACTTTC.

This clonotype was seen at least ten times. V and J are TRBV24-1 and TRBJ2-3; 9 positions agree with TRBD1. The CDR3 has 14 residues. Germline CDR1 and CDR2: KGHDR and SFDVKD. J was trimmed by 6 bases and V by 7 bases; bases with no gene match: 7. Here the CDR3 DNA reads TGTGCCACCAGAAGGACAGGGGCCGGGGATACGCAGTATTTT. The encoded protein is CATRRTGAGDTQYF.

This rearrangement joins TRBV29-1 to TRBJ2-5; D gene ambiguous. The V end was cut by 7 bases, the J end by 5 bases, with 17 bases between. Looked up from germline, CDR1 is SQVTM and CDR2 is ANQGSEA. The CDR3 loop spans 13 amino acids. CDR3 in amino acids: CSGLGSAVETQYF. The CDR3 region has the DNA TGCAGCGGTCTAGGGTCCGCGGTGGAGACCCAGTACTTC.

This clonotype was counted a few times. The chain links TRBV12-3 or TRBV12-4 to TRBJ2-5; 8 nucleotides agree with TRBD2. There are 16 residues in the CDR3. With V trimmed by 4 bases and J by 0 bases, 7 bases remained unmatched. The CDR3 region has the DNA TGTGCCAGCAGTTCTTCCTTAGCGGGGTACCAAGAGACCCAGTACTTC. It yields the protein CASSSSLAGYQETQYF.

This clonotype has just one count. The chain employs TRBV12-3 or TRBV12-4 and TRBJ2-1; 9 positions agree with TRBD2. The V segment lost 3 bases and the J segment 4 bases; nucleotides outside the gene matches: 7. The CDR3 is 16 amino acids. As DNA, the CDR3 is TGTGCCAGCAGTTTTAGGCGGGAGGGATATTACAATGAGCAGTTCTTC. Encoded protein: CASSFRREGYYNEQFF.

This chain uses TRBV7-9 with TRBJ2-5; no clear D. The length of the CDR3 is 10 residues. The V gene lost 8 bases and the J gene lost 2 bases, with 3 bases spanning the gap. Germline V gives CDR1 SEHNR, CDR2 FQNEAQ (reference sequence). CDR3 DNA: TGTGCCAGCGAGCAAGAGACCCAGTACTTC. Protein product: CASEQETQYF. The whole variable domain, filled in from reference TRBV7-9 and TRBJ2-5, reads DTGVSQNPRHKITKRGQNVTFRCDPISEHNRLYWYRQTLGQGPEFLTYFQNEAQLEKSRLLSDRFSAERPKGSFSTLEIQRTEQGDSAMYLCASEQETQYFGPGTRLLVL.

The chain links TRBV19 to TRBJ1-5; 7 bases are shared with TRBD1. V dropped 3 bases and J dropped 4; count of bases not matched to a gene: 3. Germline V CDR1 and CDR2: LNHDA, SQIVND (reference sequence). This CDR3 has 14 residues. The CDR3 DNA is TGTGCCAGTAGTATCGCGACAGGGAATCAGCCCCAGCATTTT. Translated: CASSIATGNQPQHF. Full variable domain (remainder filled in from reference TRBV19 and TRBJ1-5): DGGITQSPKYLFRKEGQNVTLSCEQNLNHDAMYWYRQDPGQGLRLIYYSQIVNDFQKGDIAEGYSVSREKKESFPLTVTSAQKNPTAFYLCASSIATGNQPQHFGDGTRLSIL.

This clonotype was detected a few times. The genes are TRBV12-3 or TRBV12-4 and TRBJ1-2; D unresolved. This CDR3 region has 12 residues. V gave up 6 bases and J gave up 7 bases, with 12 bases separating them. CDR3 sequence reads: CASSPPASGYTF. The CDR3 DNA reads as TGTGCCAGCAGCCCACCGGCCAGTGGCTACACCTTC.

The chain links TRBV6-6 to TRBJ2-7; maybe TRBD2 (6 bases). The germline CDR1 and CDR2 sequences are MNHNY and SVGAGI (reference sequence). Trimming removed 2 bases from V and 6 bases from J, with 20 bases in between. The CDR3 loop spans 16 amino acids. Here the CDR3 DNA reads TGTGCCAGCAGTTACACCAAGCGGGCCGGGATAGGCGAGCAGTACTTC. It specifies CASSYTKRAGIGEQYF.

The gene calls are TRBV5-4 and TRBJ2-7; no definite D call. The CDR3 has 12 amino acids. Trimming stripped 0 bases from V and 4 bases from J, with 5 bases between. Germline CDR1 is SGHNT and CDR2 is YYREEE (reference sequence). CDR3 sequence reads: CASSLEEYEQYF. CDR3 DNA: TGTGCCAGCAGCTTGGAGGAATACGAGCAGTACTTC.

The V and J genes are TRBV12-2 and TRBJ1-5. TRBV12-2 is annotated as a pseudogene. This CDR3 has 12 amino acids. The CDR3 protein is CASRILNQPQHF. The CDR3 DNA reads as TGTGCAAGTCGCATACTTAATCAGCCCCAGCATTTT.

As regards this clonotype: Compared with germline, one end of the junction differs, possibly owing to a read error. The chain recombines TRBV7-9 with TRBJ1-2; 10 bases align to TRBD1. The CDR3 runs to 14 residues. Germline loops: CDR1 SEHNR, CDR2 FQNEAQ (reference sequence). CDR3 amino acids: CASSTGTGDYVYTF. The CDR3 DNA reads as TGTGCCAGCAGCACCGGGACAGGGGACTATGTCTACACCTTC.

There are a few counts of this clonotype. The chain combines TRBV7-9 with TRBJ2-1; no firm D call. Germline V gives CDR1 SEHNR, CDR2 FQNEAQ (reference sequence). Deletions cut 5 bases from V and 0 bases from J, with 11 bases between. This CDR3 has 15 amino acids. DNA of the CDR3: TGTGCCAGCAGCCAAGCAGAGGTCTCCTACAATGAGCAGTTCTTC. Translation: CASSQAEVSYNEQFF.

J is TRBJ2-7 and V is TRBV9; 8 bases are shared with TRBD1. Germline loops: CDR1 SGDLS, CDR2 YYNGEE. The CDR3 runs 15 residues. Trimming removed 0 bases from V and 9 bases from J; junction bases left unmatched: 11. The CDR3, as DNA: TGTGCCAGCAGCGTAGATGGTCAGGGGGCACGCCTGCAGTACTTC. This codes for CASSVDGQGARLQYF.

This clonotype has just a few counts. This chain joins TRBV10-3 and TRBJ2-1; D not certain. Germline CDR1 ENHRY, CDR2 SYGVKD. Trimming left V 8 bases short and J 4 bases short, with 18 bases between. The CDR3 contains 15 residues. The CDR3 region is CAIGLEVVGYNEQFF. In nucleotides, the CDR3 is TGTGCCATCGGTCTTGAAGTCGTCGGATACAATGAGCAGTTCTTC.

This chain connects TRBV5-4 to TRBJ1-4; 10 nucleotides align to TRBD1. Germline CDR1 is SGHNT and CDR2 is YYREEE (reference sequence). The CDR3 is made up of 15 amino acids. Trimming cost V 4 bases and J 5 bases; bases outside gene matches: 5. DNA for the CDR3: TGTGCCAGCAGCCACGGACAGGGGGGAAATGAAAAACTGTTTTTT. It translates to CASSHGQGGNEKLFF.

The chain has TRBV7-2 and TRBJ2-5; a possible D gene is TRBD2 (5 bases). Germline CDR1 SGHTA, CDR2 FQGNSA. The CDR3 extends over 15 amino acids. The V end was cut by 5 bases, the J end by 1 base, with 14 bases between. In DNA, the CDR3 is TGTGCCAGCAGCCCGAAGGACTGGAGCCAAGAGACCCAGTACTTC. It codes for CASSPKDWSQETQYF.

The chain is built from TRBV9 and TRBJ1-6, with 8 nucleotides matching TRBD1. The length of the CDR3 is 14 residues. Trimming removed 4 bases from V and 8 bases from J; junction bases left unmatched: 5. The V gene's germline CDR1 is SGDLS and CDR2 YYNGEE. The CDR3 spells CASSPDRDHSPLHF. The CDR3 DNA reads TGTGCCAGCAGCCCGGACAGGGACCATTCACCCCTCCACTTT.

This chain connects TRBV29-1 to TRBJ1-2; D is unresolved. The CDR3 contains 14 residues. The germline gives CDR1 SQVTM, CDR2 ANQGSEA. V was cut by 2 bases and J by 5 bases, with 15 bases left in between. Here the CDR3 reads CSVEPTRLVYGYTF. CDR3 nucleotides: TGCAGCGTTGAACCAACCAGGCTCGTATATGGCTACACCTTC.

This clonotype appeared a few times. The gene calls are TRBV7-2 and TRBJ2-7; TRBD1 agrees at 7 bases. CDR3 length equals 14 residues. The germline V gene encodes CDR1 SGHTA and CDR2 FQGNSA. The J segment lost 3 bases and the V segment lost 4 bases, leaving 6 bases of the junction unmatched. The CDR3 protein is CASSWDSRSYEQYF. In DNA form, the CDR3 reads TGTGCCAGCAGCTGGGACAGTAGGAGCTACGAGCAGTACTTC.

The chain links TRBV5-1 to TRBJ2-7; 8 bases fit TRBD2. Germline values: CDR1 SGHRS, CDR2 YFSETQ. J was trimmed by 4 bases and V by 2 bases; bases with no gene match: 11. The length of the CDR3 is 16 residues. The CDR3 DNA sequence: TGCGCCAGCAGCTTTGGCGAAGCGGGAGCTTATTACGAGCAGTACTTC. Translated, it gives CASSFGEAGAYYEQYF.

CDR3 DNA sequence: TGTGCCTGGAGCCGGGGACAGGGGATATACGAGCAGTACTTC. This codes for CAWSRGQGIYEQYF. The genes are TRBV30 and TRBJ2-7, with 10 bases matching TRBD1. With 3 bases clipped from V and 4 bases from J, the junction kept 6 bases outside the gene matches. This CDR3 has 14 amino acids. Germline CDR1 reads GTSNPN; CDR2 reads SVGIG (reference sequence).